The sequence of this TCR beta chain was determined in a study of cytomegalovirus exposure and HLA in healthy donors. Study-level findings and limits: In a later analysis, across HLA loci, associated TCR counts were highest for DRB1, lowest for HLA-C. Most of the TCR beta V segments (in an earlier analysis) were productive either about 87% or about 30% of the time.

This clone occurred a few times. What it recognizes is unknown. In the PCR, 60 Vbeta and 13 Jbeta primers were used. Sequencing used immunoSEQ multiplex PCR; TCRdb keeps in-frame clones, though not all of them. The sample holds about 140,000 clones, just over 70% seen once. Looked up from germline, CDR1 is WSHSY and CDR2 is SAAADI. The V gene end was trimmed by 2 bases and the J gene end by 6 bases; junction bases not matched to a gene: 17. CDR3 length: 19 amino acids. This receptor was taken from a young woman in good health and CMV-seronegative. Sequencing was carried out using PBMCs. The chain carries TRBV10-2 and TRBJ2-1; 9 bases are a match to TRBD1. The CDR3 bases are TGCGCCAGCAGTGAGCTAGGACAGGGGTTAATTAAAGACCCCAATGAGCAGTTCTTC. Protein: CASSELGQGLIKDPNEQFF.